This TCR beta chain was obtained from a study of Ad26.COV2.S vaccination and SARS-CoV-2 variants. Background on the study: The study gave Ad26.COV2.S intramuscularly, once or twice 56 days apart.

Regarding the study as a whole: Individuals receiving vaccine had higher spike-specific TCR breadth than placebo recipients did.

As for treatment: some 20 received Ad26.COV2.S at low or high dose, single or two shots; several received placebo; per-sample allocation not given. Following the first vaccine or placebo injection, samples were taken on day 63. Vaccination used an Ad26 vector expressing Wuhan-strain SARS-CoV-2 spike. Repertoires were generated with immunoSEQ multiplex PCR, while TCRdb's copy carries only in-frame clones and drops some. The sample records under 400,000 clones, about nine tenths being singletons. In the case of this clone: Its antigen is undetermined.

This specimen was peripheral blood, taken in a trial of Ad26.COV2.S vaccine versus placebo. The receptor comes from a person between 18 and 59 years old who received the Ad26.COV2.S COVID-19 vaccine or a placebo.

CDR3 coding DNA: TGTGCCAGCAGCTTAGATCTAGGGCCCCGGGGCAACACTGAAGCTTTCTTT. It codes for CASSLDLGPRGNTEAFF. The V and J genes are TRBV7-8 and TRBJ1-1, with D perhaps TRBD1 (5 bases). Trimming left V 1 base short and J 2 bases short, with 17 bases between. The germline V gene encodes CDR1 SGHVS and CDR2 FQNEAQ. This CDR3 is 17 amino acids long.